Below, 10 T cell receptor beta chains from the same sample are listed, as sequenced in a study of OX40 agonist ivuxolimab in advanced cancers. Repertoires were generated with immunoSEQ multiplex PCR, while TCRdb's copy carries only in-frame clones and drops some. The sample lists approximately 100,000 clones; roughly 90% were seen once. The sample in question was CD4+ or CD8+ T cells sorted from blood, obtained in a trial of the OX40 agonist ivuxolimab. The receptor source for this set is an adult with an advanced solid tumor such as melanoma, head and neck, liver or kidney cancer.

There are a few counts of this clone. V usage is TRBV2 and J usage is TRBJ1-5, with 7 bases aligning to TRBD1. The trim removed 4 bases at V and 7 bases at J, leaving 7 bases unmatched. From germline, CDR1 is SNHLY and CDR2 FYNNEI. The CDR3 runs to 14 residues. As DNA, the CDR3 is TGTGCCAGCAGTGCATTGACAGGGACACAGCCCCAGCATTTT. Amino acids: CASSALTGTQPQHF.

This chain links TRBV27 with TRBJ2-7; 9 nucleotides agree with TRBD1. Germline loops: CDR1 MNHEY, CDR2 SMNVEV (reference sequence). J lost 2 bases, V lost 4 bases, and 3 bases had no gene match. The CDR3 runs 14 residues. This chain's CDR3 is CASSSNRGPYEQYF. CDR3 bases: TGTGCCAGCAGTTCAAACAGGGGGCCCTACGAGCAGTACTTC.

This clone has just one count. V usage is TRBV4-1 and J usage is TRBJ2-7; D perhaps matches TRBD1 (6 bases). CDR3 size: 15 residues. CDR1 is MGHRA and CDR2 is YSYEKL in the germline V gene. Deletions cut 3 bases from V and 1 base from J, with 13 bases between. CDR3 amino acids: CASSQGHVGSYEQYF. Written as DNA, the CDR3 is TGCGCCAGCAGCCAGGGACATGTGGGTTCCTACGAGCAGTACTTC.

The chain joins TRBV7-9 to TRBJ2-7; 7 nucleotides agree with TRBD1. There are 12 residues in the CDR3. The V and J ends lost 5 bases and 9 bases, in that order; junction bases with no gene match: 7. CDR1 is SEHNR and CDR2 is FQNEAQ in the germline V gene (reference sequence). The CDR3: CASSQGQLTQYF. For the CDR3, the DNA is TGTGCCAGCAGCCAGGGACAGCTAACGCAGTACTTC.

The CDR3 DNA follows: TGTGCCAGCAGTTTGCCGGGGGGGACTGAAGCTTTCTTT. Translated: CASSLPGGTEAFF. This chain joins TRBV6-5 and TRBJ1-1; D is perhaps TRBD1 (5 bases). CDR1 and CDR2 from the germline V gene are MNHEY and SVGAGI. The CDR3 covers 13 residues. V was trimmed by 4 bases and J by 5 bases, leaving 11 bases between them.

This chain connects TRBV6-1 to TRBJ1-2; TRBD1 is a possible D gene (6 bases). From germline, CDR1 is MNHNS and CDR2 SASEGT. Deletions cut 1 base from V and 8 bases from J, with 20 bases between. This CDR3 is 16 amino acids long. The CDR3 region has the DNA TGTGCCAGCAGTGAAGTGGGGAGCCAGGGGCGCCTGGGCTACACCTTC. It encodes CASSEVGSQGRLGYTF.

The genes are TRBV5-4 and TRBJ1-2; D not certain. V lost 3 bases and J 8 bases, leaving 11 bases between the germline ends. CDR1 SGHNT and CDR2 YYREEE come from the germline V gene (reference sequence). CDR3 length equals 12 residues. Here the CDR3 reads CASSSVNEGYTF. CDR3 nucleotide sequence: TGTGCCAGCAGCTCAGTTAACGAGGGCTACACCTTC. The variable domain in full, with the rest retrieved from reference TRBV5-4 and TRBJ1-2, is ETGVTQSPTHLIKTRGQQVTLRCSSQSGHNTVSWYQQALGQGPQFIFQYYREEENGRGNFPPRFSGLQFPNYSSELNVNALELDDSALYLCASSSVNEGYTFGSGTRLTVV.

The V and J genes are TRBV28 and TRBJ1-3; D might be TRBD1 (5 bases). CDR1 and CDR2 (germline): MDHEN, SYDVKM. Trimming shortened V by 0 bases and J by 0 bases, and 6 bases separated the two germline ends. This CDR3 region has 15 residues. The CDR3 sequence: CASSLWGGSGNTIYF. The CDR3, as DNA: TGTGCCAGCAGTTTATGGGGGGGCTCTGGAAACACCATATATTTT.

This chain connects TRBV10-3 to TRBJ2-1; the match to TRBD1 covers 10 bases. V was clipped by 6 bases and J by 6 bases; unmatched bases: 11. The CDR3 contains 16 residues. Germline CDR1 reads ENHRY; CDR2 reads SYGVKD. The CDR3 here is CAIRARPGQGPNEQFF. The DNA for the CDR3 is TGTGCCATCAGGGCTCGTCCGGGACAGGGGCCCAATGAGCAGTTCTTC.

The chain employs TRBV11-2 and TRBJ1-6; 7 nucleotides line up with TRBD1. This CDR3 region has 18 residues. The V gene's germline CDR1 is SGHAT and CDR2 FQNNGV. V lost 4 bases and J lost 0; bases outside the gene matches: 9. DNA of the CDR3: TGTGCCAGCAGCTCTTCCACAGGGGACAGCTCCTATAATTCACCCCTCCACTTT. It translates to CASSSSTGDSSYNSPLHF.